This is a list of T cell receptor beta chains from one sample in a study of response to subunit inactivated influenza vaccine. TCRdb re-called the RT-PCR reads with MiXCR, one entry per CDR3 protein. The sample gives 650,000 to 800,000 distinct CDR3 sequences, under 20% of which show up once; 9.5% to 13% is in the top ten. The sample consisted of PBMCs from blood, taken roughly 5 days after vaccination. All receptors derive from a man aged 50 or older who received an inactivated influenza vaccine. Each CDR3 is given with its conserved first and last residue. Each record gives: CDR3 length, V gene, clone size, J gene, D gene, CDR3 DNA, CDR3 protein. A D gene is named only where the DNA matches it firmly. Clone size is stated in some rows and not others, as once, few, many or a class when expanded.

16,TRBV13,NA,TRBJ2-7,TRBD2,TGTGCCAGCAGCCCGCCTAGCGGGAGTTTGGGTAACGAGCAGTACTTC,CASSPPSGSLGNEQYF
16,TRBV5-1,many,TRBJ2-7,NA,TGCGCCAGCAGCTTGGGTTCGGGACACAATCCCCACGAGCAGTACTTC,CASSLGSGHNPHEQYF
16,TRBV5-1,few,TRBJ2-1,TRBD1,TGCGCCAGCAGCTACGGACAGGGGGCGAATCACAATGAGCAGTTCTTC,CASSYGQGANHNEQFF
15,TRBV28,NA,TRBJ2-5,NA,TGTGCCAGCAGTTCATACGACTCATCCCAAGAGACCCAGTACTTC,CASSSYDSSQETQYF
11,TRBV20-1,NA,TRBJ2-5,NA,TGCAGTGCTACCCACTGGGAGACCCAGTACTTC,CSATHWETQYF
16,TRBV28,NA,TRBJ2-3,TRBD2,TGTGCCAGCAGTCCCCCTTTGCGGGGGGCGGGAGATACGCAGTATTTT,CASSPPLRGAGDTQYF
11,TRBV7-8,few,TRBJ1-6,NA,TGTGCCAGCAGCGCCGATTCACCCCTCCACTTT,CASSADSPLHF
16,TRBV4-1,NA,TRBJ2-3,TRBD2,TGCGCCAGCAGCCCAGTTAGCGGGGGGTGGCCGGATACGCAGTATTTT,CASSPVSGGWPDTQYF
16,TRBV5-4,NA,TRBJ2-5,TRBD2,TGTGCCAGCAGCGTTGGGACTAGCGGTCTGGGAGAGACCCAGTACTTC,CASSVGTSGLGETQYF
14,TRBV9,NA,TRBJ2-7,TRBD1,TGTGCCAGCAGCGTGGGACAGGCCACCTACGAGCAGTACTTC,CASSVGQATYEQYF
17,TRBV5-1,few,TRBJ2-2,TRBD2,TGCGCCAGCAGCTTGACCACTAGCGGGAGTAACACCGGGGAGCTGTTTTTT,CASSLTTSGSNTGELFF
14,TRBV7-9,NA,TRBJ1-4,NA,TGTGCCAGCAGCTTAGACCGGGGGCTGGAAAAACTGTTTTTT,CASSLDRGLEKLFF
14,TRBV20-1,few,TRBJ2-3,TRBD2,TGCAGTGCCATGCCGGGACTAGCTACAGATACGCAGTATTTT,CSAMPGLATDTQYF
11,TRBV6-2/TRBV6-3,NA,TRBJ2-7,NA,TGTGCCAGCAGTGAAACCTACGAGCAGTACTTC,CASSETYEQYF
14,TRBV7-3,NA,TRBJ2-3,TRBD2,TGTGCCAGCAGCTCGACTAGCGTCGCAGATACGCAGTATTTT,CASSSTSVADTQYF
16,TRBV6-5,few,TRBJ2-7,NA,TGTGCCAGCAGTTACTCGAAGGGTAGCGGAGGCTACGAGCAGTACTTC,CASSYSKGSGGYEQYF
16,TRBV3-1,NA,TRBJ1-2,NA,TGTGCCAGCAGCCAAGCCGGACACCAGGTACCCTATGGCTACACCTTC,CASSQAGHQVPYGYTF
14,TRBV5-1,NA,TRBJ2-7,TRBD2,TGCGCCAGCAGCTTGGAAAGCGGGAGTCGCGAGCAGTACTTC,CASSLESGSREQYF
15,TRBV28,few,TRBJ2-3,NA,TGTGCCAGCAGTTTAGTTCCATCCTCCACAGATACGCAGTATTTT,CASSLVPSSTDTQYF
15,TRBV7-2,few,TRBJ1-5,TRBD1,TGTGCCAGCAGCCCCGGGACAGGGGGCGGACAGCCCCAGCATTTT,CASSPGTGGGQPQHF
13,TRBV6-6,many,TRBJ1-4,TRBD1,TGTGCCAGCAGTTGGGGGACAGATGAAAAACTGTTTTTT,CASSWGTDEKLFF
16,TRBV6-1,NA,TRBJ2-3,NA,TGTGCCAGCAGTCGAACCGGGACCGGGAGCACAGATACGCAGTATTTT,CASSRTGTGSTDTQYF
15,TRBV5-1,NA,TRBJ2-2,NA,TGCGCCAGCAGCGATGGGAGCGTTGGCACCGGGGAGCTGTTTTTT,CASSDGSVGTGELFF
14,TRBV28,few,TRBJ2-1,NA,TGTGCCAGCAAGGCACTCTCCTTATACAATGAGCAGTTCTTC,CASKALSLYNEQFF
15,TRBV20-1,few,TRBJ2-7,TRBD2,TGCAGTGCTAGAGATTTCTCGGGGGGGGCCTCCGAGCAGTACTTC,CSARDFSGGASEQYF
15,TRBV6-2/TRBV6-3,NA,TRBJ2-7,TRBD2,TGTGCCACCGCCCTCGTTTTAGCGGGACCCTACGAGCAGTACTTC,CATALVLAGPYEQYF
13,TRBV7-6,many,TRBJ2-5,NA,TGTGCCAGCAGCTTAGAGGCAGGGCGGACCCAGTACTTC,CASSLEAGRTQYF